This T cell receptor beta chain was recovered during a study of OX40 agonist ivuxolimab in advanced cancers. The wider study: Participants could have had prior anti-PD-1, anti-PD-L1 or anti-CTLA-4 therapy, and around 40% had some.

Sequencing used immunoSEQ multiplex PCR; TCRdb keeps in-frame clones, though not all of them. The sample holds more than 60,000 clones, about 86% seen once. The sample holds one count of this clone. The sample in question was CD4+ or CD8+ T cells sorted from blood, obtained in a trial of the OX40 agonist ivuxolimab. The TCR comes from an adult with an advanced solid tumor such as melanoma, head and neck, liver or kidney cancer.

The CDR3 region is CASSAESALVKNIQYF. CDR3 bases: TGTGCCAGCAGTGCCGAATCGGCCCTCGTCAAAAACATTCAGTACTTC. The V and J genes are TRBV2 and TRBJ2-4, with D hard to call. Between the trimmed V and J ends, which lost 4 bases and 3 bases, there was a span of 16 bases. This CDR3 comprises 16 residues. Germline values: CDR1 SNHLY, CDR2 FYNNEI.